This T cell receptor beta chain was identified during a study of blood T cells in healthy people across ages. General study findings and limits: It was held that the diversity estimates obtained from one million T cells were underestimates.

Comment on this clonotype: The antigen is unknown.

The CDR3 extends over 14 amino acids. Germline-derived CDR1 and CDR2 are SGDLS and YYNGEE. After removal of 3 bases from V and 4 bases from J, the junction contained 6 bases not matched to a gene. Alongside a J-beta primer mix, a sample-barcoded 5' primer served in a second PCR lasting about 7 to 11 cycles. Each single sample gave us at least 3 million CDR3-containing paired-end reads. TCRdb reprocessed the 5' RACE reads with MiXCR, giving one entry per CDR3 protein. The profile shows about 1.6 million distinct CDR3 sequences, roughly 32% of them singletons. The origin of this receptor is a woman aged 25 to 39 in good health. The rearrangement uses TRBV9 and TRBJ1-2, with TRBD1 matching 7 bases. Sequenced input: blood. CDR3 DNA sequence: TGTGCCAGCAGCGGACAGGGTTTCGGCTATGGCTACACCTTC. This encodes CASSGQGFGYGYTF.